This paragraph reports one T cell receptor beta chain. What it binds is not known. The source of the sample is a study of shared clonotypes between healthy human individuals. Broader study findings: Memory subsets generally showed smaller estimated richness than naive subsets did. Genetic and exposure-history diversity was limited by the few donors.

For each subset, genomic DNA was distributed in equal portions over several immunoSEQ plates. Clones were read by immunoSEQ multiplex PCR, and TCRdb kept only the in-frame ones, dropping some. Of approximately 240,000 clones listed, 60% to 70% were seen once; the top ten hold approximately 10%. All donors were Caucasian adults living in Nashville, Tennessee. Germline trimming cut 0 bases from V and 2 bases from J; bases unmatched to any gene: 12. The CDR3 consists of 19 residues. The germline gives CDR1 MGHRA, CDR2 YSYEKL. The TCR was taken from a man under 40 in good health. The chain employs TRBV4-1 and TRBJ1-1; TRBD1 matches at 10 bases. Material for sequencing was memory CD4+ T cells sorted from blood. Subset given: CD45RA-negative fraction. This CDR3 is CASSQDLGQGNQANTEAFF. The CDR3 DNA follows: TGCGCCAGCAGCCAAGATCTGGGACAGGGGAATCAGGCTAACACTGAAGCTTTCTTT.